The clone carrying this T cell receptor beta chain showed up just a few times. Its specificity is not known. Genomic DNA provided the template from which TCR beta VDJ and CDR3 profiles were obtained. One entry per CDR3 protein, called by TCRdb with MiXCR from the reads. The top ten clones hold roughly 15% of a sample with approximately 170,000 distinct CDR3 sequences, around 59% of them seen once. This record comes from a study of CD8+CD57+ T cells in acquired aplastic anemia. Study results and limitations: It was found that twenty-nine CD8+ CDR3 sequences were shared between patients and controls.

Trimming took off 4 bases at V and 2 bases at J, with 9 bases between the two ends. Germline CDR1 and CDR2: MGHDK and SYGVNS. This CDR3 is 13 amino acids long. The TCR was taken from a human donor in good health, serving as a control. The chain employs TRBV25-1 and TRBJ2-7, with D perhaps TRBD2 (6 bases). The sequencing input was sorted CD4+, CD8+, or CD8+CD57+ T cells (not recorded which) from PBMCs. This CDR3 reads CASSGGETYEQYF. The CDR3 bases are TGTGCCAGCAGTGGCGGGGAAACCTACGAGCAGTACTTC.